Below are 30 T cell receptor beta chains sequenced from a single sample in a study of Ad26.COV2.S vaccination and SARS-CoV-2 variants. Only in-frame clones appear in the TCRdb table, and some are missing; sequencing was by immunoSEQ multiplex PCR. The sample shows around 450,000 clones, roughly 87% of them seen only once. This sample's treatment: 15 to 20 received Ad26.COV2.S at low or high dose, single or two shots; a few received placebo; per-sample allocation not given. On day 63 after the first injection, vaccine and placebo recipients gave samples. Specimen: peripheral blood, collected in a trial of Ad26.COV2.S vaccine versus placebo. Every receptor here comes from a person aged 18-65 years who received the Ad26.COV2.S COVID-19 vaccine or a placebo.

The chain employs TRBV5-4 and TRBJ2-5; 7 bases match TRBD1. The CDR3 contains 13 residues. The J segment lost 4 bases and the V segment lost 3 bases, leaving 3 bases of the junction unmatched. In germline, CDR1 is SGHNT, CDR2 YYREEE (reference sequence). CDR3 in amino acids: CASSSDRVETQYF. The CDR3 nucleotides are TGTGCCAGCAGCTCCGACAGGGTAGAGACCCAGTACTTC.

V is TRBV18 and J is TRBJ2-1, with D possibly called TRBD1 or TRBD2 (5 bases each). The V gene lost 3 bases and the J gene lost 8 bases, with 29 bases spanning the gap. The germline V gene has CDR1 KGHSH and CDR2 LQKENI. The CDR3 is made up of 19 amino acids. Here the CDR3 reads CASSPFGGRSQRPSDEQFF. In DNA, the CDR3 is TGTGCCAGCTCACCCTTTGGGGGAAGATCACAACGGCCTTCCGATGAGCAGTTCTTC. The full variable domain, rest sourced from reference TRBV18 and TRBJ2-1, is NAGVMQNPRHLVRRRGQEARLRCSPMKGHSHVYWYRQLPEEGLKFMVYLQKENIIDESGMPKERFSAEFPKEGPSILRIQQVVRGDSAAYFCASSPFGGRSQRPSDEQFFGPGTRLTVL.

The chain joins TRBV2 to TRBJ2-2; unclear D gene. V was cut by 4 bases and J by 3 bases, with 9 bases left in between. In germline, CDR1 is SNHLY, CDR2 FYNNEI. The CDR3 is 14 residues long. The DNA for the CDR3 is TGTGCCAGCAGTGGGTCGACATACACCGGGGAGCTGTTTTTT. Amino acids: CASSGSTYTGELFF.

CDR3 sequence reads: CASSYSYNSPLHF. CDR3 DNA sequence: TGTGCCAGCAGTTACTCCTATAATTCACCCCTCCACTTT. V and J are TRBV6-5 and TRBJ1-6; D uncertain. Trimming removed 0 bases at V and 3 bases at J, with 0 bases between. Germline V CDR1 and CDR2: MNHEY, SVGAGI. The length of the CDR3 is 13 residues.

This chain uses TRBV27 with TRBJ1-1; tentatively, D is TRBD1 (5 bases). The ends were cut back, 3 bases at V and 2 bases at J, with 13 bases in the middle. The V gene's germline CDR1 is MNHEY and CDR2 SMNVEV (reference sequence). The CDR3 extends over 15 amino acids. The CDR3 loop reads CASSFLGLDNTEAFF. The CDR3 DNA follows: TGTGCCAGCAGTTTTCTGGGGCTCGATAACACTGAAGCTTTCTTT.

The genes are TRBV2 and TRBJ1-4; D is unresolved. The CDR3 runs 11 residues. V lost 4 bases to trimming and J lost 16 bases, with 13 bases between them. The germline CDR1 and CDR2 sequences are SNHLY and FYNNEI. The CDR3 region is CASSGWEGSFF. The DNA for the CDR3 is TGTGCCAGCAGTGGGTGGGAGGGCTCGTTTTTT.

This CDR3 reads CARGDRGLYGYTF. DNA for the CDR3: TGTGCCAGAGGGGACAGGGGGCTGTATGGCTACACCTTC. V is TRBV2 and J is TRBJ1-2, with TRBD1 identical over 12 bases. The CDR3 extends over 13 amino acids. Germline CDR1 reads SNHLY; CDR2 reads FYNNEI. J lost 5 bases, V lost 9 bases, and 4 bases had no gene match. The complete variable domain, with remaining parts taken from reference TRBV2 and TRBJ1-2, reads EPEVTQTPSHQVTQMGQEVILRCVPISNHLYFYWYRQILGQKVEFLVSFYNNEISEKSEIFDDQFSVERPDGSNFTLKIRSTKLEDSAMYFCARGDRGLYGYTFGSGTRLTVV.

This clone was recorded once. The chain uses TRBV7-8 and TRBJ1-1; D is unresolved. This CDR3 has 15 residues. Germline lookup yields CDR1 SGHVS and CDR2 FQNEAQ. V was pared by 1 base and J by 3 bases, with 12 bases between. The DNA of the CDR3 is TGTGCCAGCAGCTTAGTGCCTCTGGGGTACACTGAAGCTTTCTTT. Amino acid sequence: CASSLVPLGYTEAFF.

The chain links TRBV7-2 to TRBJ2-5; 8 bases line up with TRBD2. CDR1 and CDR2 from the germline V gene are SGHTA and FQGNSA. V was clipped by 4 bases and J by 3 bases; unmatched bases: 13. The CDR3 runs 17 residues. The CDR3 sequence: CASSSLPKGLVKETQYF. The CDR3 region has the DNA TGTGCCAGCAGCTCGTTGCCTAAGGGACTAGTTAAAGAGACCCAGTACTTC.

The CDR3 sequence: CSASGLFGVTEAFF. The CDR3 DNA follows: TGCAGTGCTAGTGGGTTATTTGGGGTGACTGAAGCTTTCTTT. The chain links TRBV20-1 to TRBJ1-1; D remains ambiguous. CDR3 size: 14 residues. Germline V gene sequence: CDR1 DFQATT, CDR2 SNEGSKA (reference sequence). Trimming took off 3 bases at V and 5 bases at J, with 16 bases between the two ends.

This clone has more than one count but fewer than ten. The CDR3 region is CSVSKGNTEAFF. Here the CDR3 DNA reads TGCAGCGTCAGTAAGGGGAACACTGAAGCTTTCTTT. The rearrangement links TRBV29-1 to TRBJ1-1, with no clear D. CDR1 and CDR2 from the germline V gene are SQVTM and ANQGSEA. V shed 6 bases and J shed 1 base, with 9 bases lying between them. The CDR3 consists of 12 residues.

Here the CDR3 DNA reads TGTGCCAGCAGCCCCTCCCCATACTACGAGCAGTACGTC. Translating it yields CASSPSPYYEQYV. V gene TRBV28 combines with J gene TRBJ2-7; D unresolved. Trimming shortened V by 6 bases and J by 3 bases, and 12 bases separated the two germline ends. CDR1 MDHEN and CDR2 SYDVKM come from the germline V gene. This CDR3 region has 13 residues.

The chain uses TRBV27 and TRBJ2-5; D is unclear. Germline CDR1 and CDR2: MNHEY and SMNVEV (reference sequence). The CDR3 loop spans 14 amino acids. Trimming took off 2 bases at V and 4 bases at J, with 11 bases between the two ends. The DNA of the CDR3 is TGTGCCAGCAGTTTAAATAGACCTACAGAGACCCAGTACTTC. Residues: CASSLNRPTETQYF.

The V and J genes are TRBV7-9 and TRBJ2-1; 9 bases map to TRBD1. CDR3 length: 16 residues. The germline gives CDR1 SEHNR, CDR2 FQNEAQ (reference sequence). J was trimmed by 4 bases and V by 5 bases; bases with no gene match: 9. The CDR3 here is CASSENRGPNYNEQFF. The CDR3 DNA reads as TGTGCCAGCAGCGAAAACAGGGGGCCAAATTACAATGAGCAGTTCTTC.

This chain joins TRBV5-8 and TRBJ2-3; D perhaps matches TRBD2 (6 bases). The CDR3 loop spans 15 amino acids. The V gene's germline CDR1 is SGHTS and CDR2 YDEGEE. V was pared by 0 bases and J by 3 bases, with 11 bases between. CDR3 nucleotide sequence: TGTGCCAGCAGCTTGGCCGTCGGGAGTACAGATACGCAGTATTTT. It yields the protein CASSLAVGSTDTQYF. Full variable domain (missing parts from reference TRBV5-8 and TRBJ2-3): EAGVTQSPTHLIKTRGQQATLRCSPISGHTSVYWYQQALGLGLQFLLWYDEGEERNRGNFPPRFSGRQFPNYSSELNVNALELEDSALYLCASSLAVGSTDTQYFGPGTRLTVL.

V and J are TRBV11-2 and TRBJ2-5; D not certain. The length of the CDR3 is 16 residues. Trimming cost V 5 bases and J 2 bases, with 18 bases left between them. The germline CDR1 and CDR2 sequences are SGHAT and FQNNGV. CDR3 DNA: TGTGCCAGCAGCCGCTTACTGTCTACCAGACAAGAGACCCAGTACTTC. Amino acids: CASSRLLSTRQETQYF. Full variable domain (remainder filled in from reference TRBV11-2 and TRBJ2-5): EAGVAQSPRYKIIEKRQSVAFWCNPISGHATLYWYQQILGQGPKLLIQFQNNGVVDDSQLPKDRFSAERLKGVDSTLKIQPAKLEDSAVYLCASSRLLSTRQETQYFGPGTRLLVL.

The V gene is TRBV28, the J gene TRBJ2-1; 8 bases agree with TRBD1. The trim removed 10 bases at V and 4 bases at J, leaving 9 bases unmatched. The CDR3 totals 14 residues. CDR1 is MDHEN, CDR2 SYDVKM, per germline. The CDR3 DNA reads as TGTGCCATTAAAGACAGGGGCACTTACAATGAGCAGTTCTTC. Its protein product is CAIKDRGTYNEQFF.

The chain carries TRBV6-2 or TRBV6-3 and TRBJ1-1, with 7 bases that match TRBD1. Germline lookup yields CDR1 MNHEY and CDR2 SVGEGT. The CDR3 is made up of 15 amino acids. The V and J ends lost 4 bases and 1 base, in that order; junction bases with no gene match: 6. The CDR3 sequence: CASSSYGTANTEAFF. The CDR3 region has the DNA TGTGCCAGCAGTTCTTACGGGACAGCGAACACTGAAGCTTTCTTT.

The genes are TRBV11-3 and TRBJ1-2; 7 bases align to TRBD1. Trimming at V came to 5 bases and at J to 3 bases, leaving 3 bases not matched to a gene. The CDR3 is 13 amino acids. Germline CDR1 SGHNT, CDR2 YENEEA. CDR3 sequence reads: CASSSDRDYGYTF. The CDR3 coding sequence is TGTGCCAGCAGCAGCGACAGGGACTATGGCTACACCTTC.

The chain links TRBV19 to TRBJ1-1; 7 bases align to TRBD1. This CDR3 is 15 amino acids long. V lost 7 bases to trimming and J lost 0 bases; unmatched junction nucleotides: 8. The V gene's germline CDR1 is LNHDA and CDR2 SQIVND (reference sequence). The CDR3 sequence: CASTPGTAMNTEAFF. CDR3 bases: TGTGCCAGTACCCCCGGGACAGCTATGAACACTGAAGCTTTCTTT. The full variable domain, in which reference TRBV19 and TRBJ1-1 provide the parts outside the CDR3, is DGGITQSPKYLFRKEGQNVTLSCEQNLNHDAMYWYRQDPGQGLRLIYYSQIVNDFQKGDIAEGYSVSREKKESFPLTVTSAQKNPTAFYLCASTPGTAMNTEAFFGQGTRLTVV.

The V call is TRBV29-1, the J call TRBJ2-2; TRBD1 agrees at 7 bases. Germline V gives CDR1 SQVTM, CDR2 ANQGSEA. This CDR3 spans 15 amino acids. V lost 6 bases to trimming and J lost 3 bases; unmatched junction nucleotides: 10. CDR3: CSVTQGSGYTGELFF. DNA for the CDR3: TGCAGCGTAACACAGGGGTCAGGGTACACCGGGGAGCTGTTTTTT.

The chain is built from TRBV2 and TRBJ2-2, with 9 bases aligning to TRBD2. Germline V CDR1 and CDR2: SNHLY, FYNNEI. Germline trimming cut 4 bases from V and 7 bases from J; bases unmatched to any gene: 4. The CDR3 has 14 residues. The DNA for the CDR3 is TGTGCCAGCAGTGGGGGACTAGCCGGCGGGGAGCTGTTTTTT. This translates into CASSGGLAGGELFF.

V gene TRBV5-6 combines with J gene TRBJ1-6; no definite D call. The germline V gene has CDR1 SGHDT and CDR2 YYEEEE. V was pared by 3 bases and J by 10 bases, with 11 bases between. CDR3 length equals 13 residues. The CDR3 nucleotides are TGTGCCAGCAGCTGGGAGGGTTTCTCACCCCTCCACTTT. It encodes CASSWEGFSPLHF. Filled out from reference TRBV5-6 and TRBJ1-6, the complete variable domain reads DAGVTQSPTHLIKTRGQQVTLRCSPKSGHDTVSWYQQALGQGPQFIFQYYEEEERQRGNFPDRFSGHQFPNYSSELNVNALLLGDSALYLCASSWEGFSPLHFGNGTRLTVT.

This clone was seen just once. The V call is TRBV5-4, the J call TRBJ2-5; maybe TRBD2 (6 bases). Trimming took 0 bases from V and 3 from J, leaving 9 bases between them. In germline, CDR1 is SGHNT, CDR2 YYREEE (reference sequence). The CDR3 contains 14 residues. The CDR3, as DNA: TGTGCCAGCAGCTTGGTAGCGGCGAAAGAGACCCAGTACTTC. Translating gives CASSLVAAKETQYF.

The gene calls are TRBV11-2 and TRBJ2-3; no clear D gene. CDR1 and CDR2 (germline): SGHAT, FQNNGV. V lost 2 bases and J lost 2, with 8 bases in between. This CDR3 contains 14 residues. The CDR3 nucleotides are TGTGCCAGCAGCTTAAGGCGGATCACAGATACGCAGTATTTT. The encoded protein is CASSLRRITDTQYF.

This clone has a handful of counts. The chain links TRBV4-1 to TRBJ1-3; D is uncertain. CDR1 is MGHRA and CDR2 is YSYEKL in the germline V gene. V shed 3 bases and J shed 0 bases, with 9 bases lying between them. CDR3 length: 15 residues. The CDR3 sequence is CASSQIQTSGNTIYF. Here the CDR3 DNA reads TGCGCCAGCAGCCAGATACAGACCTCTGGAAACACCATATATTTT.

This clone has a handful of counts. This chain uses TRBV7-2 with TRBJ2-5; unclear D gene. Trimming shortened V by 5 bases and J by 0 bases, and 10 bases separated the two germline ends. The CDR3 has 14 amino acids. CDR1 is SGHTA, CDR2 FQGNSA, per germline. The CDR3 sequence is CASSPDPYQETQYF. CDR3 coding DNA: TGTGCCAGCAGCCCCGACCCGTACCAAGAGACCCAGTACTTC.

CDR3 nucleotide sequence: TGTGCCAGCAGTCCTTCCCAAGAGACCCAGTACTTC. Translated: CASSPSQETQYF. The V gene is TRBV6-5, the J gene TRBJ2-5; D is uncertain. The length of the CDR3 is 12 residues. CDR1 and CDR2 from the germline V gene are MNHEY and SVGAGI. The germline V and J ends were trimmed by 5 bases and 1 base, with 5 bases remaining between them.

This chain joins TRBV19 and TRBJ2-3, with 13 bases matching TRBD2. CDR1 and CDR2 from the germline V gene are LNHDA and SQIVND (reference sequence). Trimming took 1 base from V and 3 from J; bases not matched to a gene: 1. The CDR3 loop spans 16 amino acids. The CDR3 DNA is TGTGCCAGTAGTATAGGACTAGCGGGAGGTACAGATACGCAGTATTTT. Translation gives CASSIGLAGGTDTQYF.

This sequence joins TRBV24-1 and TRBJ2-1; 9 bases agree with TRBD2. CDR3 length equals 13 residues. V gave up 7 bases and J gave up 15 bases; unmatched junction bases: 12. Germline CDR1 KGHDR, CDR2 SFDVKD. The CDR3: CATSPAGGTAPFF. The DNA of the CDR3 is TGTGCCACCAGCCCAGCGGGGGGTACAGCGCCGTTCTTC.